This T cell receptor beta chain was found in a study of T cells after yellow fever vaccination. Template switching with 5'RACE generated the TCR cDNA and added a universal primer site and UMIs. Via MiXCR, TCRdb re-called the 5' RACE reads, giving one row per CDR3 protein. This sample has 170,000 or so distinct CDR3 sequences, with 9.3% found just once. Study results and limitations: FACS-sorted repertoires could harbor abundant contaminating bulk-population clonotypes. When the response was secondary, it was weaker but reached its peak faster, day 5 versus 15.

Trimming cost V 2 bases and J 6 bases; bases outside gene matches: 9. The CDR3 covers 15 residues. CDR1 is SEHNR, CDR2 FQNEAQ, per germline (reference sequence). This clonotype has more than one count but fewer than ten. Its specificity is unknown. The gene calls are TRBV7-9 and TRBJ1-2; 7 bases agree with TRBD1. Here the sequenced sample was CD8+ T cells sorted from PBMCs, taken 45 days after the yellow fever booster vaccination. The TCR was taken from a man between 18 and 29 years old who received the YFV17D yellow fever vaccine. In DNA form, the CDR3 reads TGTGCCAGCAGCTTAAGGGGGCCACAGGACAATGGCTACACCTTC. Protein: CASSLRGPQDNGYTF.